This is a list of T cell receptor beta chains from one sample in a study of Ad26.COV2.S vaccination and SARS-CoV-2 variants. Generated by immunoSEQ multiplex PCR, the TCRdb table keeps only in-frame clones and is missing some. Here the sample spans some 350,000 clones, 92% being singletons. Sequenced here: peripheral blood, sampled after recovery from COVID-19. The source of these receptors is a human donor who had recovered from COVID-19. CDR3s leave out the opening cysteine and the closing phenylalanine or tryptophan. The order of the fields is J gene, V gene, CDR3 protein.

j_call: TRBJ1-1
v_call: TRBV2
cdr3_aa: ASPLGGRAPEAF

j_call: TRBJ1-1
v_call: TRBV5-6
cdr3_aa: ASSLWTGPNTEAF

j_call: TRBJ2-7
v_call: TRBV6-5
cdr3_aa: ASSQLAGAYEQY

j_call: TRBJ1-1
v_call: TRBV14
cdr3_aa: ASSQRQGYTEAF

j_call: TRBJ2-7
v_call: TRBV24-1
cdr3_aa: ATSDPAGTLIYEQY

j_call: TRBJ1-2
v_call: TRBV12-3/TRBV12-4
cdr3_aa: ASSLRLYGYT

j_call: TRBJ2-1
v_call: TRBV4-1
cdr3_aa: ASSQEERPGGHNEQF

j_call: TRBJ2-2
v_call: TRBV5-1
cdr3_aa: ASSSRGGELF

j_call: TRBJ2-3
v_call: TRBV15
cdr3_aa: ATSRRGQGTDTQY

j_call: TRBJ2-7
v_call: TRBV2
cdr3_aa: ASMMAASSYEQY

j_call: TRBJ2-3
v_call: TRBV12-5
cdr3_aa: ASGLVRGRGVDTQY

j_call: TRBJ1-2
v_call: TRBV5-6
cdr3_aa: ASSLRGRVYGYT

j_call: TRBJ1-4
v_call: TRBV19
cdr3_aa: ASSITGTERKLF

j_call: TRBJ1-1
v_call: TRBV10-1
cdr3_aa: ASSFHRVRGLNTEAF

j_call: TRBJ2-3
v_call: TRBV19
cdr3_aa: ASSILHPGTDTQY

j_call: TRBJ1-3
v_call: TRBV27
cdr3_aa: ASSLPSRASSGNTIY

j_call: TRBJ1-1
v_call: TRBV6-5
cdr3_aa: ASSRRVDTEAF

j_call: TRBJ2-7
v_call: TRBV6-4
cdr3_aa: ASSGWDRHYEQY

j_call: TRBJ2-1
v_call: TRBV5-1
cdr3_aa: ASSSLGAYNEQF

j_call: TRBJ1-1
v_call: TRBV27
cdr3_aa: ASSLTGWNTEAF

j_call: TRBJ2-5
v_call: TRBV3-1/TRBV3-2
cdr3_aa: ASSQEGLETQY

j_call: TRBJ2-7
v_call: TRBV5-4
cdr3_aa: ASSLDVRVGDEQY

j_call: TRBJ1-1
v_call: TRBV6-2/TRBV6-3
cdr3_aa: ASSSPWGDKGLASKNTEAF

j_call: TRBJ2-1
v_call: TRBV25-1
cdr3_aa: ASSDWLDSF

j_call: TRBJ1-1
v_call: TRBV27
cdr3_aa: ASRRLQGGFSEAF

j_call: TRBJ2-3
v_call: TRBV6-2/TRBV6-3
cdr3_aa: ASSKRQGSRNTQY

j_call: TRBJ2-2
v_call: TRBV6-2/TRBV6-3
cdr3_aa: ASSRPHSRRDTGELF

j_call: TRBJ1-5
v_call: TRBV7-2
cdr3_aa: ASSLQGGQPQH

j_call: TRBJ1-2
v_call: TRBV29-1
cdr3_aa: SVERAGDGYT

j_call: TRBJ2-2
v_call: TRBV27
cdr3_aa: ASATRGNTGELF

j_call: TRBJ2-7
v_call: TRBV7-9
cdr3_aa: ASSAPGRKEGYEQY

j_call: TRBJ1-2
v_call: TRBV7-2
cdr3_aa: ASSFTENYGYT

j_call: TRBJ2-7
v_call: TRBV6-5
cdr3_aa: ASSYAGGATGQY

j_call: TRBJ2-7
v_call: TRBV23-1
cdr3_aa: ASSPWTVAYEQY

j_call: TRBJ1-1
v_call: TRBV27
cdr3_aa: ASSSHPDRIEAF

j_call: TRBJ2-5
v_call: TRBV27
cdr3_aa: ASRDPRETQY

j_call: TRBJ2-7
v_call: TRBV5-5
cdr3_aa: ASSLRDRGYEQY

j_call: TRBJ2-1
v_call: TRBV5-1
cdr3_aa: ASSRDPVGTGDFDEQF